This TCR beta chain was sequenced during a study of post-analysis software for immune sequencing data. Findings and caveats of the study: With TRBV5-6, TRBV5-1 and TRBV20-1 included, about five TRBV segments were more frequent in patients than in controls. Batch-mates among the samples co-clustered strongly by F measure.

This clonotype was counted only a few times. Its antigen remains unidentified. Sequencing libraries made from TCR beta cDNA carried unique molecular identifiers. Each CDR3 protein gets one entry after TCRdb re-called the PCR reads with MiXCR. The profile covers 400,000 to 500,000 distinct CDR3 sequences, with over 30% appearing a single time and less than 10% taken by the ten largest. Between the trimmed V and J ends, which lost 2 bases and 6 bases, there was a span of 11 bases. Germline CDR1 and CDR2: SGHTA and FQGNSA. The CDR3 extends over 14 amino acids. The clonotype originates from a girl aged 2-9 years with multiple sclerosis. Sequenced sample: blood. The J gene is TRBJ2-1, the V gene TRBV7-2; D unclear. The CDR3 DNA reads TGTGCCAGCAGCTTATGGGTCACACGCAATGAGCAGTTCTTC. It translates to CASSLWVTRNEQFF.